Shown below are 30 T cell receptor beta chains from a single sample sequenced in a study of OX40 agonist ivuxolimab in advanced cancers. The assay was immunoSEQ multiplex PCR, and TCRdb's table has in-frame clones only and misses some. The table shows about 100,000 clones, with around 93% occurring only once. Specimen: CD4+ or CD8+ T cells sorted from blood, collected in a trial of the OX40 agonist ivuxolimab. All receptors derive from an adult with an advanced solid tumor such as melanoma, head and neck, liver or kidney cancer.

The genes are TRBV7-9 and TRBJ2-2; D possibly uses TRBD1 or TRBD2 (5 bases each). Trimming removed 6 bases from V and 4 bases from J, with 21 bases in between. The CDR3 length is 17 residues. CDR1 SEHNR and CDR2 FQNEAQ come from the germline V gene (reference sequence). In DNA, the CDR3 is TGTGCCAGCAGAGACGCCGGGACGTTTTTGTTCACCGGGGAGCTGTTTTTT. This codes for CASRDAGTFLFTGELFF.

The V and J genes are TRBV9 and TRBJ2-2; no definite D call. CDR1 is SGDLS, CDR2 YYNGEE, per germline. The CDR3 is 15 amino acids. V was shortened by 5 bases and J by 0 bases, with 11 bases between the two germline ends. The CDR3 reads CASSDKRSNTGELFF. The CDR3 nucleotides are TGTGCCAGCAGTGATAAGCGATCGAACACCGGGGAGCTGTTTTTT. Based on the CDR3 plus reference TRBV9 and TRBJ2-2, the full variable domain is DSGVTQTPKHLITATGQRVTLRCSPRSGDLSVYWYQQSLDQGLQFLIQYYNGEERAKGNILERFSAQQFPDLHSELNLSSLELGDSALYFCASSDKRSNTGELFFGEGSRLTVL.

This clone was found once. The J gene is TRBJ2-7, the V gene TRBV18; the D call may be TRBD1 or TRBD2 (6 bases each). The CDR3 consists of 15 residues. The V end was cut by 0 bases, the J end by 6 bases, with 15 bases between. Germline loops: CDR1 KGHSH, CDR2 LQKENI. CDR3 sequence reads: CASSPPGHGRFEQYF. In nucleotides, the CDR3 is TGTGCCAGCTCACCACCGGGACATGGGAGGTTCGAGCAGTACTTC.

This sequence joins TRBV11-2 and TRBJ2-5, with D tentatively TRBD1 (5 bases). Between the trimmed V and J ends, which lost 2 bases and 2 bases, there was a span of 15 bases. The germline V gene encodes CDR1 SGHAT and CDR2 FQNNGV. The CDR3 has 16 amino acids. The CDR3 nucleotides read TGTGCCAGCAGCTTATGGACGAAAAACAGGCAAGAGACCCAGTACTTC. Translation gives CASSLWTKNRQETQYF.

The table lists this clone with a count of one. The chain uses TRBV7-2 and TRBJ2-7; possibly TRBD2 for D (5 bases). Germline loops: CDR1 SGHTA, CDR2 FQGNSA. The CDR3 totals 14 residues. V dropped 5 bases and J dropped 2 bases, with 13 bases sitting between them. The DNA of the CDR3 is TGTGCCAGCAGCCTTAGTGGAGGTCCCTACGAGCAGTACTTC. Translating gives CASSLSGGPYEQYF.

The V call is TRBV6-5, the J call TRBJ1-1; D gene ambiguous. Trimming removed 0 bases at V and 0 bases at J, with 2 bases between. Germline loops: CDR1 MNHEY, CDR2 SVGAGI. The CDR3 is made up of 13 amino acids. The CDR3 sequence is CASSYSLNTEAFF. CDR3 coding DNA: TGTGCCAGCAGTTACTCCCTGAACACTGAAGCTTTCTTT.

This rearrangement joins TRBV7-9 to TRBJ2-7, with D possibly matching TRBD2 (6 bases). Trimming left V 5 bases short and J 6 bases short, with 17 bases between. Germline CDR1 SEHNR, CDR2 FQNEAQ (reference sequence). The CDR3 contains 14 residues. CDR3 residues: CASSGTYFGSEQYF. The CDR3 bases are TGTGCCAGCAGCGGGACTTACTTCGGGAGCGAGCAGTACTTC.

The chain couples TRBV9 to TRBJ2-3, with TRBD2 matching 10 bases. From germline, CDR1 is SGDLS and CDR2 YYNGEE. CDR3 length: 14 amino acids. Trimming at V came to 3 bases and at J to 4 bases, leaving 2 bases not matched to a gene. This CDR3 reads CASSASGSADTQYF. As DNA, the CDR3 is TGTGCCAGCAGCGCTAGCGGGAGTGCAGATACGCAGTATTTT.

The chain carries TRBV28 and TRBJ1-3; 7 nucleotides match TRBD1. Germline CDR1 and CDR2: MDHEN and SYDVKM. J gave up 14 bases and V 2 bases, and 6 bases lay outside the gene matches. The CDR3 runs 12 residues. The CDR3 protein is CASSLVTGTVYF. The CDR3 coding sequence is TGTGCCAGCAGTTTAGTGACAGGGACTGTATATTTT.

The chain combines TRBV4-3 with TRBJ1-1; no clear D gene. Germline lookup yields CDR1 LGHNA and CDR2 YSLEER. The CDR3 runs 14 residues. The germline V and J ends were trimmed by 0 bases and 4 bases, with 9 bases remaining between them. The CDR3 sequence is CASSQDLLGTEAFF. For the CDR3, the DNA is TGCGCCAGCAGCCAAGATCTCCTGGGCACTGAAGCTTTCTTT.

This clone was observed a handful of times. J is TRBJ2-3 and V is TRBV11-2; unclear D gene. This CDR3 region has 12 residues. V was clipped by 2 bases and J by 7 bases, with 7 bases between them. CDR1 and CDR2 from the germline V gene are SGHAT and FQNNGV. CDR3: CASSLLFHTQYF. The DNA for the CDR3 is TGTGCCAGCAGCTTACTTTTTCATACGCAGTATTTT. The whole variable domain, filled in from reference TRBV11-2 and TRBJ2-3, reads EAGVAQSPRYKIIEKRQSVAFWCNPISGHATLYWYQQILGQGPKLLIQFQNNGVVDDSQLPKDRFSAERLKGVDSTLKIQPAKLEDSAVYLCASSLLFHTQYFGPGTRLTVL.

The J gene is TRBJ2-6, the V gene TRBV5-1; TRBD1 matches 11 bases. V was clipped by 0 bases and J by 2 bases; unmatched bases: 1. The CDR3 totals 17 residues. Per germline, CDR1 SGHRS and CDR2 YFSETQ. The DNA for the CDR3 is TGCGCCAGCAGCTTGGGGACAGGGGGCGCTGGGGCCAACGTCCTGACTTTC. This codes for CASSLGTGGAGANVLTF.

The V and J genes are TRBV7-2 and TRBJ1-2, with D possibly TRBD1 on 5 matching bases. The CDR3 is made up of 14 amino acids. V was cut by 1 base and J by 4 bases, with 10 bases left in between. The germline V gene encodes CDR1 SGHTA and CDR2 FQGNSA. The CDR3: CASSLGTQGYGYTF. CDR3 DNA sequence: TGTGCCAGCAGCTTAGGGACTCAGGGCTATGGCTACACCTTC. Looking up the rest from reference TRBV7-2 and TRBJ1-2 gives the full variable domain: GAGVSQSPSNKVTEKGKDVELRCDPISGHTALYWYRQSLGQGLEFLIYFQGNSAPDKSGLPSDRFSAERTGGSVSTLTIQRTQQEDSAVYLCASSLGTQGYGYTFGSGTRLTVV.

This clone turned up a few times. CDR3 bases: TGTGCCAGCTATTTCCAGGGGATTGGAAACACCATATATTTT. Protein product: CASYFQGIGNTIYF. This rearrangement joins TRBV19 to TRBJ1-3; a possible D gene is TRBD1 (6 bases). Germline V lookup: CDR1 LNHDA, CDR2 SQIVND (reference sequence). With 9 bases removed from V and 3 bases from J, the gap between germline ends came to 15 bases. CDR3 length equals 14 residues.

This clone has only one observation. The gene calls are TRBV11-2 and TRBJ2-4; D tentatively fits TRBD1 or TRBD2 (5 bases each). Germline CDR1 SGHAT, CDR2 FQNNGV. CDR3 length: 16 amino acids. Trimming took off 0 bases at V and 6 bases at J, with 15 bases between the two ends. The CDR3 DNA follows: TGTGCCAGCAGCTTAGATAGGCCCCCTGGGGGAAACATTCAGTACTTC. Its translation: CASSLDRPPGGNIQYF. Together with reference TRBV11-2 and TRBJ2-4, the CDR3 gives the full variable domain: EAGVAQSPRYKIIEKRQSVAFWCNPISGHATLYWYQQILGQGPKLLIQFQNNGVVDDSQLPKDRFSAERLKGVDSTLKIQPAKLEDSAVYLCASSLDRPPGGNIQYFGAGTRLSVL.

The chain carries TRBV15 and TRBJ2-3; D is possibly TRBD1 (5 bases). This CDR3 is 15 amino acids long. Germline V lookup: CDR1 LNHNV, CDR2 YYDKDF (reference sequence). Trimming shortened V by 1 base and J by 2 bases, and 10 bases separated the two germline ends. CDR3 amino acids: CATSRASGATDTQYF. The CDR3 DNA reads TGTGCCACCAGCAGAGCAAGTGGGGCCACAGATACGCAGTATTTT.

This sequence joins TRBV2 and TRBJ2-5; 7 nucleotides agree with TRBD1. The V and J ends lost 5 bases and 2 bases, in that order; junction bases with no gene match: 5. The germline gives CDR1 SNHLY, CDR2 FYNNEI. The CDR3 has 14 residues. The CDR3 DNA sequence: TGTGCCAGCAGTACTGACAGGGTTCAAGAGACCCAGTACTTC. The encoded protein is CASSTDRVQETQYF.

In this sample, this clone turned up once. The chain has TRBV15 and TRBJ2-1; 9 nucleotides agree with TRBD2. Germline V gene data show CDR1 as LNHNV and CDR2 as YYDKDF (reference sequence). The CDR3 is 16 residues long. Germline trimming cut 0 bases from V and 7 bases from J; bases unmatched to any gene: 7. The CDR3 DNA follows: TGTGCCACCAGCAGAGAAGCCGGGACTAGCCTTAATGAGCAGTTCTTC. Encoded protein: CATSREAGTSLNEQFF.

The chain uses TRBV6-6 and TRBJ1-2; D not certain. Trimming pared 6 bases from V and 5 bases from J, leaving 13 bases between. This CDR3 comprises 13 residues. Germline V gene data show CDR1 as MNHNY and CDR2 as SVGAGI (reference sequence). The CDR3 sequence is CASRRRSEYGYTF. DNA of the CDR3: TGTGCCAGCAGGCGTCGGTCTGAATATGGCTACACCTTC.

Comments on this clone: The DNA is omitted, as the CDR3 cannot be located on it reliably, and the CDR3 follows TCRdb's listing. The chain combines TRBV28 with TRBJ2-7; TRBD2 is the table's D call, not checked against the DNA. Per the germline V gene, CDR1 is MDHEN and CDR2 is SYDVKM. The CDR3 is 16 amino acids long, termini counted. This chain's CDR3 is CASSSSSGGVAYEQYF.

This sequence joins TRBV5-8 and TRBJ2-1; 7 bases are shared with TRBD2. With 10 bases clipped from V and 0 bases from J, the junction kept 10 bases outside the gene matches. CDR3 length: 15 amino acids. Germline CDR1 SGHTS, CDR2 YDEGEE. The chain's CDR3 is CAGALAASSYNEQFF. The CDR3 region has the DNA TGTGCCGGGGCGCTAGCGGCCAGCTCCTACAATGAGCAGTTCTTC.

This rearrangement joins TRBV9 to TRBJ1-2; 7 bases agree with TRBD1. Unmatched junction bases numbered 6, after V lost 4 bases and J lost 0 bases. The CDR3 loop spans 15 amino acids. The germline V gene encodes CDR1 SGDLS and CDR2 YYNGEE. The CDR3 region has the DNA TGTGCCAGCAGCCCCCGGGACAGCTCTAACTATGGCTACACCTTC. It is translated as CASSPRDSSNYGYTF.

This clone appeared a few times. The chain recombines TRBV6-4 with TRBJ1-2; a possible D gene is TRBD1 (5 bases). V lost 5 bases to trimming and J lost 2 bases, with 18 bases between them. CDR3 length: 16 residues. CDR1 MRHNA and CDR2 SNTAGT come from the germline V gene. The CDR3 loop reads CASSPPHGGGNYGYTF. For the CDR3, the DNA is TGTGCCAGCAGTCCCCCACATGGGGGAGGGAACTATGGCTACACCTTC.

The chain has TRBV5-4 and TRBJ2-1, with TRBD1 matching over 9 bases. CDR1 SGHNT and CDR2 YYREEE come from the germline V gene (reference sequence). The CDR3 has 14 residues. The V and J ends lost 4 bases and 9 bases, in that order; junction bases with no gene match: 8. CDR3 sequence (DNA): TGTGCCAGCAGCAGCCGGGACAGGGCAGTTGAGCAGTTCTTC. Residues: CASSSRDRAVEQFF.

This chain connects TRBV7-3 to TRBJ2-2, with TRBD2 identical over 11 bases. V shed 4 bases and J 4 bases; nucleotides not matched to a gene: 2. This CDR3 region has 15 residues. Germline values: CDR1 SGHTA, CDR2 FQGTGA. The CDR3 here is CASSSTSGITGELFF. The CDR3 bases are TGTGCCAGCAGCTCGACTAGCGGGATCACCGGGGAGCTGTTTTTT.

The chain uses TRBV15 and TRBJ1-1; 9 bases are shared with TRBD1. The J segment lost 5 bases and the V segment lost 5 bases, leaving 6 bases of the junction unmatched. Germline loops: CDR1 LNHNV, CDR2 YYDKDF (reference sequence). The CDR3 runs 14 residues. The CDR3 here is CATSGGQGGTEAFF. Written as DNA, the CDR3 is TGTGCCACCAGCGGGGGACAGGGTGGGACTGAAGCTTTCTTT.

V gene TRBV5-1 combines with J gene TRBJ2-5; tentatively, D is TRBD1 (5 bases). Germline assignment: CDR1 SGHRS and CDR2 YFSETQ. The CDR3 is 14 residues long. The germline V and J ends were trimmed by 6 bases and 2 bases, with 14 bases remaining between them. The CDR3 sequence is CASTLGRNQETQYF. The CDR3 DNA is TGCGCCAGCACCCTGGGGCGGAATCAAGAGACCCAGTACTTC.

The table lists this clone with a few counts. The CDR3 DNA is TGTGCCAGCATAATCGGGGAAGGGGATGAGCAGTTCTTC. Translated, it gives CASIIGEGDEQFF. The chain employs TRBV6-6 and TRBJ2-1, with D perhaps given as TRBD1 or TRBD2 (5 bases each). Per germline, CDR1 MNHNY and CDR2 SVGAGI (reference sequence). The CDR3 is 13 amino acids. The V and J ends lost 7 bases and 8 bases respectively, with 15 bases between them.

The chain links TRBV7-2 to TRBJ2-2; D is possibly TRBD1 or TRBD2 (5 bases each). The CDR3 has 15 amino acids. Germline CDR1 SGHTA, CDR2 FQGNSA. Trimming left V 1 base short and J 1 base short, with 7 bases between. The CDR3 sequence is CASSLGGRNTGELFF. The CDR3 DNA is TGTGCCAGCAGCTTAGGGGGACGGAACACCGGGGAGCTGTTTTTT.

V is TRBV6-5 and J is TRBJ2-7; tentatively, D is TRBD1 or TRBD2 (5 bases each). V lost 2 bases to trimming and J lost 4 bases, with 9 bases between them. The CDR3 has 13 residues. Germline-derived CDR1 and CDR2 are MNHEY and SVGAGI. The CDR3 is CASSYGDRYEQYF. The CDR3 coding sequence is TGTGCCAGCAGTTACGGGGACCGGTACGAGCAGTACTTC.